The 5 T cell receptor beta chains below were found in one sample sequenced in a study of blood T cell repertoires in COVID-19. Here immunoSEQ multiplex PCR was the method, and the copy in TCRdb shows in-frame clones only, minus some. The sample shows more than 110,000 clones, approximately 83% of them seen only once. Sequenced material: peripheral blood. These receptors originate from a human donor in a cohort sampled during active COVID-19.

This rearrangement joins TRBV5-1 to TRBJ2-7; 8 bases are shared with TRBD2. This CDR3 has 13 amino acids. The V segment lost 4 bases and the J segment 6 bases; nucleotides outside the gene matches: 6. Germline CDR1 reads SGHRS; CDR2 reads YFSETQ. DNA for the CDR3: TGCGCCAGCAGCCCCGGGGGGGGGTTCGAGCAGTACTTC. Residues: CASSPGGGFEQYF.

The rearrangement joins TRBV11-2 to TRBJ2-1, with TRBD1 identical over 9 bases. Per germline, CDR1 SGHAT and CDR2 FQNNGV. V shed 2 bases and J 7 bases; nucleotides not matched to a gene: 3. The CDR3 consists of 14 residues. In DNA form, the CDR3 reads TGTGCCAGCAGCTTATACAGGGGGCCAAATGAGCAGTTCTTC. Encoded protein: CASSLYRGPNEQFF.

The J gene is TRBJ2-2, the V gene TRBV5-1; D may be TRBD1 (6 bases). The V end was cut by 3 bases, the J end by 0 bases, with 9 bases between. Germline lookup yields CDR1 SGHRS and CDR2 YFSETQ. CDR3 length: 15 amino acids. The CDR3 DNA reads as TGCGCCAGCAGCTCGGGACAAGCGAACACCGGGGAGCTGTTTTTT. It encodes CASSSGQANTGELFF.

This chain joins TRBV6-5 and TRBJ2-2; 8 nucleotides agree with TRBD2. Germline V gives CDR1 MNHEY, CDR2 SVGAGI. V lost 6 bases and J lost 5; bases outside the gene matches: 5. This CDR3 contains 14 residues. The CDR3 DNA reads as TGTGCCAGCAGGAATAGCGGGGCTACCGGGGAGCTGTTTTTT. This gives the protein CASRNSGATGELFF.

V and J are TRBV10-3 and TRBJ2-5, with 11 positions matching TRBD2. With 2 bases clipped from V and 4 bases from J, the junction kept 3 bases outside the gene matches. Germline loops: CDR1 ENHRY, CDR2 SYGVKD. This CDR3 has 15 amino acids. DNA for the CDR3: TGTGCCATCAGTGAGCTAGCGGGGGGCCTAGAGACCCAGTACTTC. Translated, it gives CAISELAGGLETQYF.